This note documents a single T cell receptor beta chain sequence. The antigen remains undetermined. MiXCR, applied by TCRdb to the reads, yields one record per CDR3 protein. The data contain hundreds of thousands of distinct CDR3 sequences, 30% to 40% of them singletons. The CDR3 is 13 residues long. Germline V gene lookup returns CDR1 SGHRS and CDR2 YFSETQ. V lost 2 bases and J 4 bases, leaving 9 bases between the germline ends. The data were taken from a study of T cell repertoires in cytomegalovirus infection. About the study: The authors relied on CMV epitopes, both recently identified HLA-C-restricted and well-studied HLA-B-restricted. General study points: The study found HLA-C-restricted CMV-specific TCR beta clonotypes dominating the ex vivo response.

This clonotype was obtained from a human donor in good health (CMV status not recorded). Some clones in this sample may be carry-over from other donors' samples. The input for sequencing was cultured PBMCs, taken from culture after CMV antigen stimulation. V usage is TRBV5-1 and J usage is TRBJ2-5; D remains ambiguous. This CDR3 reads CASSFRARETQYF. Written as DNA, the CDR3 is TGCGCCAGCAGCTTTAGGGCCCGAGAGACCCAGTACTTC.